This is a list of T cell receptor beta chains from one sample in a study of OX40 agonist ivuxolimab in advanced cancers. TCRdb's table, derived via immunoSEQ multiplex PCR, lists solely in-frame clones and lacks some. The sample carries tens of thousands of clones, around nine tenths recorded once. The sample in question was CD4+ or CD8+ T cells sorted from blood, obtained in a trial of the OX40 agonist ivuxolimab. The receptors were gathered from an adult with an advanced solid tumor such as melanoma, head and neck, liver or kidney cancer. Both conserved end residues are part of each CDR3. The D gene is left open where the match is weak. A clone size is listed for some rows: how often the clone was seen (once, few, many), or a class if it is expanded.

.	TRBV19	TRBD1	TRBJ2-1	TGTGCCAGTAGTACGCCCGGGACAGGCGATTACAATGAGCAGTTCTTC	CASSTPGTGDYNEQFF
.	TRBV29-1	.	TRBJ1-1	TGCAGCGTTGCCGCAGGGGAAAGGACTGAAGCTTTCTTT	CSVAAGERTEAFF
.	TRBV19	.	TRBJ1-6	TGTGCCAGTAGTTCCCACGTCGGGTCCTATAATTCACCCCTCCACTTT	CASSSHVGSYNSPLHF
.	TRBV7-2	TRBD2	TRBJ2-1	TGTGCCAGCAGCTTAGAACTAGCGGGGGGGTTACACAATGAGCAGTTCTTC	CASSLELAGGLHNEQFF
.	TRBV9	.	TRBJ1-4	TGTGCCAGGAACCAGACAACTAATGAAAAACTGTTTTTT	CARNQTTNEKLFF
.	TRBV6-5	.	TRBJ2-3	TGTGCCAGCAGTTCCCAGAGTAGCGGAGATACGCAGTATTTT	CASSSQSSGDTQYF
.	TRBV4-3	TRBD1	TRBJ2-7	TGCGCCAGCAGCCCCCGTGGGGACAGGGAGGACGAGCAGTACTTC	CASSPRGDREDEQYF
.	TRBV7-8	.	TRBJ1-1	TGTGCCAGCAGCTTATGGGTGGGGAACACTGAAGCTTTCTTT	CASSLWVGNTEAFF
.	TRBV6-6	.	TRBJ1-2	TGTGCCAGCAGTTACCCGACGGTGATCTATGGCTACACCTTC	CASSYPTVIYGYTF
.	TRBV10-3	TRBD1	TRBJ1-5	TGTGCCATCAGTGAGTCGACAGGGGGCATCGATCAGCCCCAGCATTTT	CAISESTGGIDQPQHF
.	TRBV6-1	.	TRBJ1-6	TGTGCCAGCAGTGAACCCGGCCCCCTCCACTTT	CASSEPGPLHF
.	TRBV6-5	.	TRBJ1-3	TGTGCCAGCAGACCCGGCATGACTGGAAACACCATATATTTT	CASRPGMTGNTIYF
.	TRBV19	.	TRBJ2-5	TGTGCCAGTAAATCCGGACCGGGGTCGCAAGAGACCCAGTACTTC	CASKSGPGSQETQYF
.	TRBV19	TRBD2	TRBJ2-3	TGTGCCAGTAGTATACTAGCGGGGGCCCCAAGCACAGATACGCAGTATTTT	CASSILAGAPSTDTQYF
.	TRBV30	.	TRBJ1-2	TGTGCCTGGAGTCGGACATCTGGCTATGGCTACACCTTC	CAWSRTSGYGYTF
.	TRBV6-1	.	TRBJ2-7	TGTGCCAGCGGGCACTCAATGACCTACGAGCAGTACTTC	CASGHSMTYEQYF
.	TRBV11-2	.	TRBJ2-2	TGTGCCAGCAGCTTAGTGCGGGGAAGGTCCGGGGAGCTGTTTTTT	CASSLVRGRSGELFF
.	TRBV6-5	.	TRBJ1-5	TGTGCCAGCAGTTACTCTTTCACAGAAAGCAATCAGCCCCAGCATTTT	CASSYSFTESNQPQHF
.	TRBV6-6	TRBD2	TRBJ2-3	TGTGCCAGCAGTGCCGGGACTACCACAGATACGCAGTATTTT	CASSAGTTTDTQYF
.	TRBV10-3	.	TRBJ2-2	TGTGCCATCAGTGAGTCTCGGGGAACGAACACCGGGGAGCTGTTTTTT	CAISESRGTNTGELFF
once	TRBV18	.	TRBJ2-1	TGTGCCAGCTCACCACCGTTGCCCTTATCGGGTGACCTTTACAATGAGCAGTTCTTC	CASSPPLPLSGDLYNEQFF
.	TRBV29-1	TRBD1	TRBJ2-7	TGCAGCGGCGGGACAGGTTCCTACGAGCAGTACTTC	CSGGTGSYEQYF
.	TRBV29-1	.	TRBJ1-1	TGCAGCGTAATGGCCGGGACAACGAACACTGAAGCTTTCTTT	CSVMAGTTNTEAFF
.	TRBV19	.	TRBJ1-6	TGTGCCAGTAGGATGACTTTGAGCTCCTATAATTCACCCCTCCACTTT	CASRMTLSSYNSPLHF
.	TRBV10-1	.	TRBJ2-7	TGCGCCAGCAGCCCCCGTCACGGGGGTTCCTACGAGCAGTACTTC	CASSPRHGGSYEQYF
.	TRBV6-5	.	TRBJ2-7	TGTGCCAGCAGGGGGTCCGGCCGGGGCGAGCAGTACTTC	CASRGSGRGEQYF
.	TRBV7-2	TRBD1	TRBJ2-2	TGTGCCAGCAGCTACAGGGGGTCCGGGGAGCTGTTTTTT	CASSYRGSGELFF
.	TRBV5-4	.	TRBJ2-2	TGTGCCAGCAGCTTGGCCGGGACACTAAACACCGGGGAGCTGTTTTTT	CASSLAGTLNTGELFF
.	TRBV2	.	TRBJ2-2	TGTGCCAGCAGTCGCGATAGCGGAGGCCGGGGCGGGGAGCTGTTTTTT	CASSRDSGGRGGELFF
few	TRBV4-1	.	TRBJ1-2	TGCGCCAGCAGCCAAGATCCAGCGTCCAACTATGGCTACACCTTC	CASSQDPASNYGYTF
.	TRBV7-9	TRBD1	TRBJ1-1	TGTGCCAGCAGCCCACACTTCGGACAGGGGAGGACTGAAGCTTTCTTT	CASSPHFGQGRTEAFF
.	TRBV5-1	TRBD2	TRBJ2-7	TGCGCCAGCAGCTGGGCGGGGGAAACCTACGAGCAGTACTTC	CASSWAGETYEQYF
.	TRBV6-5	.	TRBJ2-7	TGTGCCAGCAGTTATGGAACATCCTACGAGCAGTACTTC	CASSYGTSYEQYF
.	TRBV19	.	TRBJ1-4	TGTGCCAGTAGTATCGCAGGCCCGGGAAAACTGTTTTTT	CASSIAGPGKLFF
.	TRBV2	TRBD1	TRBJ1-2	TGTGCCAGCACCCCGACAGGGAAGTTTATCACCTTC	CASTPTGKFITF
once	TRBV19	TRBD2	TRBJ2-2	TGTGCCAGCACGACTAGCGGGGGAGCCCCAAACACCGGGGAGCTGTTTTTT	CASTTSGGAPNTGELFF
.	TRBV7-9	.	TRBJ2-7	TGTGCCAGCAGCTCCGCGAGAGAGCAGTACTTC	CASSSAREQYF